Listed here are 30 T cell receptor beta chains from one sample, sequenced in a study of T cells in Graves' hyperthyroidism and ophthalmopathy. The CDR3 regions of TCR beta were amplified from RNA transcripts. HTBI primers drove first-round RT-PCR of the TCR CDR3. TCRdb called the multiplex PCR reads again in MiXCR, with one record for every CDR3 protein. In the table there are about 350,000 distinct CDR3 sequences, approximately 15% of which are singletons. The specimen was blood. Receptors originate from a woman aged 25 to 39 with Graves' hyperthyroidism.

The chain joins TRBV19 to TRBJ2-7, with 7 bases that match TRBD1. CDR3 length equals 17 residues. Germline V lookup: CDR1 LNHDA, CDR2 SQIVND (reference sequence). V shed 3 bases and J 3 bases; nucleotides not matched to a gene: 14. CDR3 bases: TGTGCCAGTAGTATCAGCCTACAGGGGCCCATCAACTACGAGCAGTACTTC. The encoded protein is CASSISLQGPINYEQYF.

This clonotype was counted between two and nine times. The chain links TRBV28 to TRBJ2-2, with 7 positions matching TRBD1. The CDR3 is 11 amino acids. The germline V gene encodes CDR1 MDHEN and CDR2 SYDVKM. J lost 9 bases, V lost 6 bases, and 1 base had no gene match. The CDR3 bases are TGTGCCAGCAGGGACAGGTGGGAGCTGTTTTTT. Its translation is CASRDRWELFF. Looking up the rest from reference TRBV28 and TRBJ2-2 gives the full variable domain: DVKVTQSSRYLVKRTGEKVFLECVQDMDHENMFWYRQDPGLGLRLIYFSYDVKMKEKGDIPEGYSVSREKKERFSLILESASTNQTSMYLCASRDRWELFFGEGSRLTVL.

This clonotype occurred many times. The chain is built from TRBV11-2 and TRBJ1-4; 7 bases map to TRBD1. The CDR3 has 16 amino acids. Trimming removed 0 bases from V and 4 bases from J; junction bases left unmatched: 5. The germline CDR1 and CDR2 sequences are SGHAT and FQNNGV. In DNA form, the CDR3 reads TGTGCCAGCAGCTTAGACCGACAGGGCCTTAATGAAAAACTGTTTTTT. Amino acid sequence: CASSLDRQGLNEKLFF. Looking up the rest from reference TRBV11-2 and TRBJ1-4 gives the full variable domain: EAGVAQSPRYKIIEKRQSVAFWCNPISGHATLYWYQQILGQGPKLLIQFQNNGVVDDSQLPKDRFSAERLKGVDSTLKIQPAKLEDSAVYLCASSLDRQGLNEKLFFGSGTQLSVL.

This clonotype was found a few times. The chain combines TRBV6-5 with TRBJ1-1; D may be TRBD1 (5 bases). Germline values: CDR1 MNHEY, CDR2 SVGAGI. The CDR3 is 12 residues long. The ends were cut back, 4 bases at V and 11 bases at J, with 14 bases in the middle. CDR3 residues: CASSSTSGAAFF. Here the CDR3 DNA reads TGTGCCAGCAGTTCTACCTCTGGGGCTGCTTTCTTT.

The CDR3 sequence is CASSQGQTSNQPQHF. CDR3 in DNA: TGCGCCAGCAGCCAGGGACAGACTAGCAATCAGCCCCAGCATTTT. This chain joins TRBV4-1 and TRBJ1-5; 7 bases fit TRBD1. V dropped 3 bases and J dropped 0; count of bases not matched to a gene: 2. CDR1 and CDR2 from the germline V gene are MGHRA and YSYEKL. The CDR3 has 15 residues.

This clonotype has a count of ten or more. The gene calls are TRBV7-9 and TRBJ2-5; D uncertain. CDR1 and CDR2 (germline): SEHNR, FQNEAQ (reference sequence). This CDR3 has 15 residues. V was cut by 1 base and J by 1 base, with 10 bases left in between. The CDR3 DNA follows: TGTGCCAGCAGCTTAGAGGGCAGGTCCCAAGAGACCCAGTACTTC. Encoded protein: CASSLEGRSQETQYF.

In this sample, this clonotype turned up many times. This chain uses TRBV20-1 with TRBJ2-7; D is ambiguous. The CDR3 extends over 13 amino acids. In germline, CDR1 is DFQATT, CDR2 SNEGSKA (reference sequence). Trimming pared 1 base from V and 6 bases from J, leaving 13 bases between. CDR3 DNA sequence: TGCAGTGCTAGAGTCTGGGCGGACCCCGAGCAGTACTTC. As protein: CSARVWADPEQYF.

This clonotype showed up many times. This chain's CDR3 is CSAGIGSNTEAFF. CDR3 DNA: TGCAGTGCCGGGATCGGGTCGAACACTGAAGCTTTCTTT. This sequence joins TRBV20-1 and TRBJ1-1; D is unresolved. Looked up from germline, CDR1 is DFQATT and CDR2 is SNEGSKA (reference sequence). The CDR3 runs 13 residues. Trimming shortened V by 6 bases and J by 1 base, and 12 bases separated the two germline ends.

This clonotype was detected ten times or more. J is TRBJ2-1 and V is TRBV14, with a weak D call TRBD1 (6 bases). This CDR3 has 14 residues. V was pared by 2 bases and J by 10 bases, with 15 bases between. Germline V lookup: CDR1 SGHDN, CDR2 FVKESK. The CDR3 is CASSQTRQGREQFF. DNA for the CDR3: TGTGCCAGCAGCCAAACACGTCAGGGGCGGGAGCAGTTCTTC.

This clonotype was counted at least ten times. This chain connects TRBV12-3 or TRBV12-4 to TRBJ1-2, with D hard to call. Trimming left V 6 bases short and J 3 bases short, with 11 bases between. This CDR3 is built from 13 residues. The CDR3 nucleotides read TGTGCCAGCAGCCCGGCGCAGGACTATGGCTACACCTTC. Translation gives CASSPAQDYGYTF.

This clonotype was observed at least ten times. This chain joins TRBV7-3 and TRBJ2-5; no reliable D call. The CDR3 has 14 residues. Germline V gives CDR1 SGHTA, CDR2 FQGTGA. The V and J ends lost 6 bases and 9 bases respectively, with 20 bases between them. This CDR3 is CASSPRLQLRAQYF. As DNA, the CDR3 is TGTGCCAGCAGTCCAAGACTGCAACTTAGGGCCCAGTACTTC.

At least ten counts were recorded for this clonotype. V is TRBV7-8 and J is TRBJ1-5, with D possibly being TRBD1 (6 bases). V was clipped by 3 bases and J by 7 bases, with 13 bases between them. From germline, CDR1 is SGHVS and CDR2 FQNEAQ. This CDR3 spans 14 amino acids. This chain's CDR3 is CASSLTPQGQPQHF. In DNA form, the CDR3 reads TGTGCCAGCAGCTTGACTCCCCAGGGGCAGCCCCAGCATTTT.

The genes are TRBV6-1 and TRBJ2-1; the D call may be TRBD1 or TRBD2 (5 bases each). Trimming stripped 7 bases from V and 14 bases from J, with 24 bases between. The CDR3 has 14 amino acids. CDR1 MNHNS and CDR2 SASEGT come from the germline V gene. In DNA, the CDR3 is TGTGCCAGCAATCCGGGGACCCAGCGAGTTAGAGAGTTCTTC. Translation: CASNPGTQRVREFF.

This clonotype has a count of ten or more. This chain joins TRBV7-9 and TRBJ2-5; tentative D call: TRBD1 (6 bases). The CDR3 loop spans 17 amino acids. Germline-derived CDR1 and CDR2 are SEHNR and FQNEAQ (reference sequence). Trimming removed 5 bases from V and 4 bases from J, with 23 bases in between. This CDR3 reads CASSLSFTGKAAETQYF. In DNA, the CDR3 is TGTGCCAGCAGCCTGTCGTTTACAGGGAAGGCGGCAGAGACCCAGTACTTC. Combining the CDR3 with reference TRBV7-9 and TRBJ2-5 gives the whole variable domain DTGVSQNPRHKITKRGQNVTFRCDPISEHNRLYWYRQTLGQGPEFLTYFQNEAQLEKSRLLSDRFSAERPKGSFSTLEIQRTEQGDSAMYLCASSLSFTGKAAETQYFGPGTRLLVL.

This clonotype has a count of ten or more. The chain employs TRBV7-9 and TRBJ2-1, with D hard to call. Trimming took off 1 base at V and 2 bases at J, with 15 bases between the two ends. Germline CDR1 reads SEHNR; CDR2 reads FQNEAQ (reference sequence). The CDR3 is made up of 17 amino acids. In nucleotides, the CDR3 is TGTGCCAGCAGCTTAGTCTTAGCCCTATCAACCTACAATGAGCAGTTCTTC. Amino acid sequence: CASSLVLALSTYNEQFF.

Ten or more counts support this clonotype. J is TRBJ1-1 and V is TRBV2; D remains unclear. Trimming took off 6 bases at V and 11 bases at J, with 10 bases between the two ends. The germline CDR1 and CDR2 sequences are SNHLY and FYNNEI. The CDR3 consists of 10 residues. CDR3 residues: CASSDDKAFF. In DNA, the CDR3 is TGTGCCAGCAGCGACGACAAGGCTTTCTTT.

This clonotype has only one observation. The chain couples TRBV4-1 to TRBJ2-1; 10 bases map to TRBD2. The CDR3 has 19 amino acids. Unmatched junction bases numbered 18, after V lost 2 bases and J lost 8 bases. Per germline, CDR1 MGHRA and CDR2 YSYEKL. CDR3 region: CASSQSTRGSGRYLHEQFF. The CDR3 DNA reads TGCGCCAGCAGCCAATCCACGAGGGGTAGCGGGAGGTACCTCCATGAGCAGTTCTTC.

V and J are TRBV20-1 and TRBJ2-3, with D unresolved. Germline-derived CDR1 and CDR2 are DFQATT and SNEGSKA (reference sequence). The CDR3 sequence is 14 residues long. The germline V and J ends were trimmed by 1 base and 2 bases, with 10 bases remaining between them. The CDR3, as DNA: TGCAGTGCTAGAGGACGGGCAAACACAGATACGCAGTATTTT. Its protein product is CSARGRANTDTQYF.

In this sample, this clonotype turned up a few times. The chain employs TRBV12-3 or TRBV12-4 and TRBJ1-2, with D tentatively TRBD1 (5 bases). The V end was cut by 6 bases, the J end by 4 bases, with 9 bases between. This CDR3 spans 12 amino acids. The CDR3 DNA reads as TGTGCCAGCAGGACAGATAGCTATGGCTACACCTTC. Its protein product is CASRTDSYGYTF.

This clonotype has at least ten counts. The chain employs TRBV6-1 and TRBJ1-2; TRBD1 agrees at 8 bases. The trim removed 8 bases at V and 4 bases at J, leaving 15 bases unmatched. Germline lookup yields CDR1 MNHNS and CDR2 SASEGT. The CDR3 has 16 residues. The CDR3 region has the DNA TGTGCCAGCGTATCTCCCGGGACAGGTGATTCCTATGGCTACACCTTC. Its translation: CASVSPGTGDSYGYTF.

This clonotype was seen repeatedly, ten times or more. The CDR3 nucleotides read TGTGCCAGCAGTTACGGCTTATCCAAATTGCAGTACTTC. Protein sequence: CASSYGLSKLQYF. The V and J genes are TRBV6-5 and TRBJ2-7, with D hard to call. The germline V and J ends were trimmed by 2 bases and 9 bases, with 14 bases remaining between them. This CDR3 comprises 13 residues. The germline gives CDR1 MNHEY, CDR2 SVGAGI.

The V gene is TRBV6-1, the J gene TRBJ2-1; no firm D call. V gave up 6 bases and J gave up 9 bases, with 12 bases separating them. This CDR3 is 12 amino acids long. Germline loops: CDR1 MNHNS, CDR2 SASEGT. The CDR3 DNA reads as TGTGCCAGCAGCCCTGCTGCGGTTGAGCAGTTCTTC. As protein: CASSPAAVEQFF.

J is TRBJ1-2 and V is TRBV9, with D uncertain. This CDR3 has 13 amino acids. Germline-derived CDR1 and CDR2 are SGDLS and YYNGEE. Trimming took off 1 base at V and 4 bases at J, with 8 bases between the two ends. The CDR3 bases are TGTGCCAGCAGCGTAACCTCAAGCTATGGCTACACCTTC. The encoded protein is CASSVTSSYGYTF.

This clonotype has a count of ten or more. The genes are TRBV2 and TRBJ2-3; 7 bases line up with TRBD2. V shed 6 bases and J 1 base; nucleotides not matched to a gene: 4. In germline, CDR1 is SNHLY, CDR2 FYNNEI. CDR3 length: 14 residues. This CDR3 is CASSGLVGTDTQYF. The CDR3 coding sequence is TGTGCCAGCAGCGGACTAGTAGGCACAGATACGCAGTATTTT. The complete variable domain, with remaining parts taken from reference TRBV2 and TRBJ2-3, reads EPEVTQTPSHQVTQMGQEVILRCVPISNHLYFYWYRQILGQKVEFLVSFYNNEISEKSEIFDDQFSVERPDGSNFTLKIRSTKLEDSAMYFCASSGLVGTDTQYFGPGTRLTVL.

This clonotype occurred a few times. This sequence joins TRBV19 and TRBJ1-5, with 7 bases matching TRBD1. Germline V gene lookup returns CDR1 LNHDA and CDR2 SQIVND (reference sequence). V gave up 3 bases and J gave up 6 bases; unmatched junction bases: 14. This CDR3 comprises 17 residues. In nucleotides, the CDR3 is TGTGCCAGTAGTATGTGGACAGGAGGACGGTCCGCTCAGCCCCAGCATTTT. Translating it yields CASSMWTGGRSAQPQHF.

This clonotype came up many times. The chain is built from TRBV20-1 and TRBJ2-2, with D hard to call. CDR1 is DFQATT and CDR2 is SNEGSKA in the germline V gene (reference sequence). The CDR3 consists of 12 residues. V lost 2 bases to trimming and J lost 5 bases, with 6 bases between them. The CDR3 sequence is CSARRLTGELFF. For the CDR3, the DNA is TGCAGTGCTAGACGTCTTACCGGGGAGCTGTTTTTT.

This clonotype was counted only a few times. This rearrangement joins TRBV29-1 to TRBJ2-1, with 12 bases fitting TRBD1. Germline V gene sequence: CDR1 SQVTM, CDR2 ANQGSEA. CDR3 length: 13 residues. Trimming cost V 7 bases and J 9 bases; bases outside gene matches: 7. The CDR3 DNA reads TGCAGCGCTGAGGGACAGGGGGCATCTGAGCAGTTCTTC. As protein: CSAEGQGASEQFF.

This clonotype came up a few times. CDR3 region: CASSYPRNTIYF. CDR3 sequence (DNA): TGTGCCAGCAGTTACCCACGAAACACCATATATTTT. The chain couples TRBV6-2 or TRBV6-3 to TRBJ1-3, with D unclear. Germline assignment: CDR1 MNHEY and CDR2 SVGEGT. The CDR3 contains 12 residues. V was pared by 2 bases and J by 5 bases, with 4 bases between.

This clonotype was counted a few times. This chain connects TRBV3-1 to TRBJ2-7, with TRBD2 matching 8 bases. V shed 6 bases and J 7 bases; nucleotides not matched to a gene: 8. The CDR3 sequence is 13 residues long. CDR1 and CDR2 from the germline V gene are LGHDT and YNNKEL (reference sequence). The CDR3: CASRSRGAGEQYF. The CDR3 DNA reads TGTGCCAGCAGGTCGCGGGGGGCCGGAGAGCAGTACTTC.

Remarks on this clonotype: A read error is possible here, since a much larger clone lies one base away. V usage is TRBV20-1 and J usage is TRBJ1-5; no firm D call. Germline CDR1 is DFQATT and CDR2 is SNEGSKA (reference sequence). This CDR3 has 13 amino acids. The CDR3 loop is CSAREGLNQPRHF. The DNA of the CDR3 is TGCAGTGCTAGAGAAGGGCTCAATCAGCCCCGGCATTTT.